This T cell receptor beta chain was recorded in a study of shared clonotypes between healthy human individuals. Background on the study: Donors were a couple of women and three men aged 18 to 49. The study used three CD4 naive, three CD4 memory, two CD8 naive and one CD8 memory plate per donor.

Overall study findings and caveats: Tissue TCR repertoires likely differ from these blood-only repertoires.

This table comes from immunoSEQ multiplex PCR, and its TCRdb copy is limited to in-frame clones, with some not included. The sample lists about 1 million clones; around 76% were seen once. The CDR3 loop spans 14 amino acids. The J segment lost 5 bases and the V segment lost 2 bases, leaving 4 bases of the junction unmatched. The germline CDR1 and CDR2 sequences are SGDLS and YYNGEE. Concerning this clone itself: The antigen is not known.

V and J are TRBV9 and TRBJ1-2, with 9 positions matching TRBD1. Input material: memory CD4+ T cells sorted from blood. Subset noted: CD45RA-negative fraction. The clonotype comes from a man younger than 30 in good health. Here the CDR3 DNA reads TGTGCCAGCAGCGTCGGGACAGGGCCTTATGGCTACACCTTC. Translating gives CASSVGTGPYGYTF.